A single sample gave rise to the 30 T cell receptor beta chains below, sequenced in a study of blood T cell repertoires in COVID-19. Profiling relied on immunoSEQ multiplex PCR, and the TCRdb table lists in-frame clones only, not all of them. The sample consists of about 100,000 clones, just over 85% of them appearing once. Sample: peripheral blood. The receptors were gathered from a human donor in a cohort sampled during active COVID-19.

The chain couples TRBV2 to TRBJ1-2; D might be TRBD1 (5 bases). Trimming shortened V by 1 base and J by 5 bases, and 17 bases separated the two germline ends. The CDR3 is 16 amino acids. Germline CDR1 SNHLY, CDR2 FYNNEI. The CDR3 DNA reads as TGTGCCAGCAGTGAAGAAGGGCGGGGGTTAGGATATGGCTACACCTTC. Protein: CASSEEGRGLGYGYTF.

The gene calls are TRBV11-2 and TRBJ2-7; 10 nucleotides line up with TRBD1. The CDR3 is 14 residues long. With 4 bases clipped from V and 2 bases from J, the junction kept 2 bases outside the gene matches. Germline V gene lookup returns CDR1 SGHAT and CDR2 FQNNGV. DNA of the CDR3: TGTGCCAGCAGCTCCGGGACAGGGGCCTACGAGCAGTACTTC. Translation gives CASSSGTGAYEQYF.

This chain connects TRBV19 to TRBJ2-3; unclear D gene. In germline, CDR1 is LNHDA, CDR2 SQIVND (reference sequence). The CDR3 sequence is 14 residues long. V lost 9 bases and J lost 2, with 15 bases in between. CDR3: CASSLSLPTDTQYF. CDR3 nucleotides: TGTGCCAGCAGTCTTAGCCTACCCACAGATACGCAGTATTTT.

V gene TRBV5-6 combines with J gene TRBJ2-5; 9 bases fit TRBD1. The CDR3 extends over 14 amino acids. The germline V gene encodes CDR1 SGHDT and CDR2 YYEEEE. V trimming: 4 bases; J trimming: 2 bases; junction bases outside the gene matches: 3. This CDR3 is CASSLQGAQETQYF. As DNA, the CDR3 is TGTGCCAGCAGCCTACAGGGGGCGCAAGAGACCCAGTACTTC.

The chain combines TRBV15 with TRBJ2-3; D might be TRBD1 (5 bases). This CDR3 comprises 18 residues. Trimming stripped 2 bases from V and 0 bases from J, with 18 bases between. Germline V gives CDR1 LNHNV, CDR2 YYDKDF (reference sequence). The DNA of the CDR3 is TGTGCCACCAGCAGAAAGCGCGCGAGGACAAGCAGCACAGATACGCAGTATTTT. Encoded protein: CATSRKRARTSSTDTQYF.

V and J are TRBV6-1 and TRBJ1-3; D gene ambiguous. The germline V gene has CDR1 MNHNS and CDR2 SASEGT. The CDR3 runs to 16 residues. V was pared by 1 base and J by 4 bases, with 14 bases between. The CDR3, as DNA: TGTGCCAGCAGTGAAGAGGTGCAGAGGTCCGGAAACACCATATATTTT. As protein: CASSEEVQRSGNTIYF.

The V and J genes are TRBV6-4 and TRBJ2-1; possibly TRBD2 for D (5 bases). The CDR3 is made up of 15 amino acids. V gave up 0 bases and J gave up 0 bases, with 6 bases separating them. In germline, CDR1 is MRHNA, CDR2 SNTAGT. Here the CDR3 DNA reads TGTGCCAGCAGTGACTCAACTAGCTCCTACAATGAGCAGTTCTTC. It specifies CASSDSTSSYNEQFF.

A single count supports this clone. CDR3 loop: CASSFPGGFTEAFF. The CDR3 DNA follows: TGTGCCAGCAGCTTCCCGGGGGGCTTCACTGAAGCTTTCTTT. This sequence joins TRBV5-6 and TRBJ1-1, with a weak D call TRBD1 (6 bases). CDR3 length: 14 amino acids. CDR1 and CDR2 (germline): SGHDT, YYEEEE. Trimming removed 2 bases at V and 4 bases at J, with 12 bases between.

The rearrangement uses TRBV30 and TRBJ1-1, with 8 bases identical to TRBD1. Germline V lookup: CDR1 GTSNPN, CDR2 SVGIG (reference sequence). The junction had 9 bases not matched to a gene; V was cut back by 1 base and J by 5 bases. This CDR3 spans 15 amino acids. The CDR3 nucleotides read TGTGCCTGGAGTGCTCAGGGGGCTTGGTCTACTGAAGCTTTCTTT. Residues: CAWSAQGAWSTEAFF.

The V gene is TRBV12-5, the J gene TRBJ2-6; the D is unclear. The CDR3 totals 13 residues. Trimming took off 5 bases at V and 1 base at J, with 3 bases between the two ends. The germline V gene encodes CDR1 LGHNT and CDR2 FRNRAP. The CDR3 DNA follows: TGTGCTAGTGGTCCTTCTGGGGCCAACGTCCTGACTTTC. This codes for CASGPSGANVLTF.

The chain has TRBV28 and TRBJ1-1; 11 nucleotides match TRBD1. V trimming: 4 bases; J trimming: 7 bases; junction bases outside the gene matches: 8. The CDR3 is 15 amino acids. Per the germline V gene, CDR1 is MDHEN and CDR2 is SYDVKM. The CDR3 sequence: CASSSPGTGGGEAFF. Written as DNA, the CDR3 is TGTGCCAGCAGTTCTCCCGGGACAGGGGGTGGTGAAGCTTTCTTT.

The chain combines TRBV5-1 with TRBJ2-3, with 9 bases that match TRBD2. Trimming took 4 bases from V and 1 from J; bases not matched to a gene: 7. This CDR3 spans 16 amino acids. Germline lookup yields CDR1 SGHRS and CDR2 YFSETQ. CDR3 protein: CASSGGTSQRTDTQYF. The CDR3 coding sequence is TGCGCCAGCAGCGGCGGGACTAGCCAACGCACAGATACGCAGTATTTT.

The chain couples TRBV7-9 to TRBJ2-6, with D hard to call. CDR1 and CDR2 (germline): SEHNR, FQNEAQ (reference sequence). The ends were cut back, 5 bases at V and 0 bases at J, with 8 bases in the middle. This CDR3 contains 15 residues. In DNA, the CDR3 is TGTGCCAGCAGCCCCCCCTCCTCTGGGGCCAACGTCCTGACTTTC. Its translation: CASSPPSSGANVLTF. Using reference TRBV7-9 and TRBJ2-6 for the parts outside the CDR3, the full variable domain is DTGVSQNPRHKITKRGQNVTFRCDPISEHNRLYWYRQTLGQGPEFLTYFQNEAQLEKSRLLSDRFSAERPKGSFSTLEIQRTEQGDSAMYLCASSPPSSGANVLTFGAGSRLTVL.

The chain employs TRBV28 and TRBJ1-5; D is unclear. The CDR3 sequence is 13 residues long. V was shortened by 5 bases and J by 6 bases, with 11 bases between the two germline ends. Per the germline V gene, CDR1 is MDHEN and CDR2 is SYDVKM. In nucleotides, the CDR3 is TGTGCCAGCAGTCCCACGCTCGGTCAGCCCCAGCATTTT. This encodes CASSPTLGQPQHF. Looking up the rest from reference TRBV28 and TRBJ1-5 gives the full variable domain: DVKVTQSSRYLVKRTGEKVFLECVQDMDHENMFWYRQDPGLGLRLIYFSYDVKMKEKGDIPEGYSVSREKKERFSLILESASTNQTSMYLCASSPTLGQPQHFGDGTRLSIL.

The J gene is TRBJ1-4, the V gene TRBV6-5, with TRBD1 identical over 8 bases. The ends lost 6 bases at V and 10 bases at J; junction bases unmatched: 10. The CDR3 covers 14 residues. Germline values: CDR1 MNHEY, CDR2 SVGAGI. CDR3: CASSSPGQGGKLFF. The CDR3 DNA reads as TGTGCCAGCAGCTCCCCCGGACAGGGCGGAAAACTGTTTTTT.

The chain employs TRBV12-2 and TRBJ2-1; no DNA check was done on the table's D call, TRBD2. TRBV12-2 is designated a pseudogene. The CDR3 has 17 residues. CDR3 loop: CASPRGRRAGGSGEQFF. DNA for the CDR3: TGTGCAAGTCCCCGTGGGCGGCGGGCGGGAGGGTCCGGAGAGCAGTTCTTC.

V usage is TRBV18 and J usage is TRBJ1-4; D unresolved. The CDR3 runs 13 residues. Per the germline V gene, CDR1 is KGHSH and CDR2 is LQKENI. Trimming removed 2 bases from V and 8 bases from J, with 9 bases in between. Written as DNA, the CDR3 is TGTGCCAGCTCACCAACCGTCGCGGAAAAACTGTTTTTT. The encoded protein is CASSPTVAEKLFF.

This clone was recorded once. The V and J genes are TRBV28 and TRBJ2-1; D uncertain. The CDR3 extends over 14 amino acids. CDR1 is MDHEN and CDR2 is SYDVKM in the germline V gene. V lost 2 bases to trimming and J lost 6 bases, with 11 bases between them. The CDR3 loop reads CASSLPVKRNEQFF. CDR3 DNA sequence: TGTGCCAGCAGTTTACCGGTCAAACGCAATGAGCAGTTCTTC.

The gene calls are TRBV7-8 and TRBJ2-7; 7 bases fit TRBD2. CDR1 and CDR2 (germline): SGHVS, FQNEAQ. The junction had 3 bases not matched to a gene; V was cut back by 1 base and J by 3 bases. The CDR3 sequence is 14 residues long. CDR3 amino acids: CASSLGRGSYEQYF. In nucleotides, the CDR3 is TGTGCCAGCAGCTTAGGGCGCGGGAGCTACGAGCAGTACTTC. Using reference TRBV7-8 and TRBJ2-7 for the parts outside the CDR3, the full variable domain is GAGVSQSPRYKVAKRGQDVALRCDPISGHVSLFWYQQALGQGPEFLTYFQNEAQLDKSGLPSDRFFAERPEGSVSTLKIQRTQQEDSAVYLCASSLGRGSYEQYFGPGTRLTVT.

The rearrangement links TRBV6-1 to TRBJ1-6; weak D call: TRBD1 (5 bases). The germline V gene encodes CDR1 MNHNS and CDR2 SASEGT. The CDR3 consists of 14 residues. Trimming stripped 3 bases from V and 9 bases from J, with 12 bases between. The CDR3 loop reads CASSDRQFSSPLHF. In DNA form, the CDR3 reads TGTGCCAGCAGTGACCGACAGTTTAGTTCACCCCTCCACTTT.

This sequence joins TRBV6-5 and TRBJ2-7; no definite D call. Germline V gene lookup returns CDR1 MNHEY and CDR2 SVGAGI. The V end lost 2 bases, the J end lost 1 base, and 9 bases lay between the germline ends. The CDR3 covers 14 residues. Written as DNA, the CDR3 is TGTGCCAGCAGTTACAGCCAGGCATCCTACGAGCAGTACTTC. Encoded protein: CASSYSQASYEQYF.

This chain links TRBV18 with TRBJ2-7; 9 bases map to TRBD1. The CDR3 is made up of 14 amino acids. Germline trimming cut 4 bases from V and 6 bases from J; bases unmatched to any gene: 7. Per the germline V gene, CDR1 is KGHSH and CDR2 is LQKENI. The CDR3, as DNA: TGTGCCAGCTCACGCCGGACAGGGGCAAGCGAGCAGTACTTC. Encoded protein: CASSRRTGASEQYF.

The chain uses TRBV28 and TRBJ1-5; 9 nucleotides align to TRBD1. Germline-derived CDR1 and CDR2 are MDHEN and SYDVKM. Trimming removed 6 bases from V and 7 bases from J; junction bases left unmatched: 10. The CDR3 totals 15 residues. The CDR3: CASRWDRAVGQPQHF. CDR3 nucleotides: TGTGCCAGCAGATGGGACAGGGCGGTAGGGCAGCCCCAGCATTTT.

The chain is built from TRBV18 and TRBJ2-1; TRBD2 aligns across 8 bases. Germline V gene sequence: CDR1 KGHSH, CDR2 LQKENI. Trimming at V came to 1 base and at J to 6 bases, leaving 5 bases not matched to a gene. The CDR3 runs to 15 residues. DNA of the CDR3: TGTGCCAGCTCACCACATCACGGGGGGGGCAATGAGCAGTTCTTC. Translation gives CASSPHHGGGNEQFF.

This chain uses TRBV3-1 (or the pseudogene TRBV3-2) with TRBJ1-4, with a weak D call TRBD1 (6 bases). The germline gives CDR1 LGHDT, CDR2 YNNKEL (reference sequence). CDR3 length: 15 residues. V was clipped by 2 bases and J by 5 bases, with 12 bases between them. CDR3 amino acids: CASSQIGGSNEKLFF. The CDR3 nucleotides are TGTGCCAGCAGCCAAATTGGGGGCTCAAATGAAAAACTGTTTTTT.

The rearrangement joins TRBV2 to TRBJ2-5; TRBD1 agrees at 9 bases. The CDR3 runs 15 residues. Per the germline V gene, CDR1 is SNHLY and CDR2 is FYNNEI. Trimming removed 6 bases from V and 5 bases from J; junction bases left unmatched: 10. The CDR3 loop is CASRGDRAGRETQYF. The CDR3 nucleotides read TGTGCCAGCAGGGGGGACAGGGCGGGTAGGGAGACCCAGTACTTC.

In nucleotides, the CDR3 is TGTGCCACCAGGGACAGGTCGAATTCACCCCTCCACTTT. The encoded protein is CATRDRSNSPLHF. This sequence joins TRBV24-1 and TRBJ1-6, with 7 bases fitting TRBD1. Germline V gene lookup returns CDR1 KGHDR and CDR2 SFDVKD. The CDR3 is 13 residues long. Trimming cost V 7 bases and J 7 bases; bases outside gene matches: 3.

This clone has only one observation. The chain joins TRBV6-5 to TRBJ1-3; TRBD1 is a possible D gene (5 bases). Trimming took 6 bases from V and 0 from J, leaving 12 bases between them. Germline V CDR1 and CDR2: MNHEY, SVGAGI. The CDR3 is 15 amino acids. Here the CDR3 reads CASSPGTNSGNTIYF. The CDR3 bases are TGTGCCAGCAGCCCCGGGACTAACTCTGGAAACACCATATATTTT.

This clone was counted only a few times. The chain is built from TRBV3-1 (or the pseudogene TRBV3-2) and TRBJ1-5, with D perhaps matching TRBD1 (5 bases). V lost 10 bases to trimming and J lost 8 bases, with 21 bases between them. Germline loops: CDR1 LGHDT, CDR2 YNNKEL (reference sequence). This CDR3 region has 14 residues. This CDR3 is CATGEGSSAEPQHF. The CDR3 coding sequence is TGTGCCACCGGGGAGGGGTCCTCGGCGGAGCCCCAGCATTTT.

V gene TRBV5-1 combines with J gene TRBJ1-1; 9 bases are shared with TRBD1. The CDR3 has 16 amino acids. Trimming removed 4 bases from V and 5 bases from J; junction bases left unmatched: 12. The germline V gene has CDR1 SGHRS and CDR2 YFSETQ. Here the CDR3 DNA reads TGCGCCAGCAGCCAGGGGGCGGGACAGGGAGGGACTGAAGCTTTCTTT. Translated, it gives CASSQGAGQGGTEAFF.